The 32 T cell receptor beta chains below all came from one sample that was sequenced in a study of CD8+ T cells in alopecia areata. Sequencing templates came from extracted RNA that was reverse transcribed into cDNA. Only in-frame clones appear in the TCRdb table, and some are missing; sequencing was by immunoSEQ multiplex PCR. The table shows about 150,000 clones, with around half occurring only once. The input for sequencing was CD8+ T cells sorted from blood, taken at week 0. These receptors were obtained from a human donor with alopecia areata.

This chain connects TRBV13 to TRBJ2-1; D possibly matches TRBD1 or TRBD2 (5 bases each). The germline gives CDR1 PRHDT, CDR2 FYEKMQ (reference sequence). CDR3 length: 12 residues. V was shortened by 7 bases and J by 7 bases, with 11 bases between the two germline ends. The CDR3 region has the DNA TGTGCCAGCAAGAGTGGGGGTAATGAGCAGTTCTTC. It translates to CASKSGGNEQFF. Full variable domain (outside the CDR3, taken from reference TRBV13 and TRBJ2-1): AAGVIQSPRHLIKEKRETATLKCYPIPRHDTVYWYQQGPGQDPQFLISFYEKMQSDKGSIPDRFSAQQFSDYHSELNMSSLELGDSALYFCASKSGGNEQFFGPGTRLTVL.

Note on this clone: This sample includes further DNA sequences coding for the same CDR3. The chain uses TRBV30 and TRBJ2-1; D is possibly TRBD2 (5 bases). CDR3 length: 12 amino acids. Germline V CDR1 and CDR2: GTSNPN, SVGIG (reference sequence). The V and J ends lost 3 bases and 6 bases respectively, with 9 bases between them. CDR3 DNA sequence: TGTGCCTGGAGGCTAGGAGGCAATGAGCAGTTCTTC. Amino acid sequence: CAWRLGGNEQFF.

In its sample, this clone was seen a few times. The gene calls are TRBV29-1 and TRBJ2-3; 9 nucleotides match TRBD2. Per germline, CDR1 SQVTM and CDR2 ANQGSEA. The V gene end was trimmed by 3 bases and the J gene end by 7 bases; junction bases not matched to a gene: 8. This CDR3 contains 14 residues. The CDR3 is CSVDVGGGAHTQYF. The CDR3 DNA sequence: TGCAGCGTTGACGTCGGCGGGGGGGCCCATACGCAGTATTTT.

The chain uses TRBV4-3 and TRBJ2-1; no firm D call. Trimming pared 1 base from V and 4 bases from J, leaving 11 bases between. There are 15 residues in the CDR3. Germline V lookup: CDR1 LGHNA, CDR2 YSLEER. The CDR3 nucleotides read TGCGCCAGCAGCCAAGGGGTATACGCATACAATGAGCAGTTCTTC. As protein: CASSQGVYAYNEQFF.

This chain connects TRBV13 to TRBJ2-1, with unresolved D. V was cut by 3 bases and J by 7 bases, with 7 bases left in between. CDR1 and CDR2 (germline): PRHDT, FYEKMQ (reference sequence). The CDR3 is 12 amino acids. The DNA of the CDR3 is TGTGCCAGCAGCTTTAGGAGAAATGAGCAGTTCTTC. Protein product: CASSFRRNEQFF.

Here the CDR3 DNA reads TGTGCCAGCAGCTTAGTCCCGGGACTAGGAAACGGCACAGATACGCAGTATTTT. It encodes CASSLVPGLGNGTDTQYF. This chain joins TRBV7-2 and TRBJ2-3; 8 positions agree with TRBD2. The CDR3 has 18 residues. Trimming took 1 base from V and 1 from J; bases not matched to a gene: 10. In germline, CDR1 is SGHTA, CDR2 FQGNSA.

The gene calls are TRBV23-1 and TRBJ1-2; 9 bases are shared with TRBD1. TRBV23-1 is treated as an ORF (open reading frame) with a function not yet certain. This CDR3 has 17 amino acids. Germline trimming cut 3 bases from V and 4 bases from J; bases unmatched to any gene: 12. The CDR3 DNA follows: TGCGCCAGCAGTCAGAAACCGGGGACAGGGCGAGTCTATGGCTACACCTTC. This codes for CASSQKPGTGRVYGYTF.

Here the CDR3 DNA reads TGTGCCTGGAGTCTGCTAGGGACCGAGCAGTACTTC. Translated, it gives CAWSLLGTEQYF. V usage is TRBV30 and J usage is TRBJ2-7; either TRBD1 or TRBD2 may fit D (5 bases each). Trimming removed 2 bases at V and 6 bases at J, with 11 bases between. CDR1 is GTSNPN, CDR2 SVGIG, per germline (reference sequence). This CDR3 is 12 amino acids long.

With respect to this clone: Since a much larger clone is just one base distant, this may be a read error. The V call is TRBV11-2, the J call TRBJ2-6; TRBD1 is a possible D gene (5 bases). V was trimmed by 3 bases and J by 0 bases, leaving 6 bases between them. Per germline, CDR1 SGHAT and CDR2 FQNNGV. The CDR3 sequence is 15 residues long. CDR3 DNA sequence: TGTGCCAGCAGCTTGCAGGGCTCTGGGGCCAACGTCCTGACTTTC. It is translated as CASSLQGSGANVLTF.

This clone was picked up a small number of times. V is TRBV6-6 and J is TRBJ1-1; D perhaps matches TRBD1 (6 bases). CDR1 and CDR2 (germline): MNHNY, SVGAGI (reference sequence). Trimming left V 4 bases short and J 3 bases short, with 6 bases between. CDR3 length equals 12 residues. This CDR3 is CASSSGDTEAFF. Here the CDR3 DNA reads TGTGCCAGCAGTTCAGGGGACACTGAAGCTTTCTTT.

This chain connects TRBV6-6 to TRBJ2-3, with TRBD1 as a possible D gene (6 bases). Germline CDR1 is MNHNY and CDR2 is SVGAGI (reference sequence). Between the trimmed V and J ends, which lost 4 bases and 1 base, there was a span of 15 bases. This CDR3 is built from 16 residues. The CDR3 is CASSSSWTEGTDTQYF. DNA for the CDR3: TGTGCCAGCAGTTCGTCGTGGACAGAAGGCACAGATACGCAGTATTTT.

The rearrangement joins TRBV30 to TRBJ2-7, with a possible D match to TRBD2 (6 bases). The CDR3 sequence is 14 residues long. Germline V gene data show CDR1 as GTSNPN and CDR2 as SVGIG (reference sequence). The V and J ends lost 4 bases and 4 bases respectively, with 17 bases between them. The CDR3 bases are TGTGCCTGGAAAAAGGCGACGGGGGAATACGAGCAGTACTTC. Translation: CAWKKATGEYEQYF.

The rearrangement links TRBV29-1 to TRBJ1-3; D not certain. CDR3 size: 11 residues. Germline V CDR1 and CDR2: SQVTM, ANQGSEA. The V end lost 6 bases, the J end lost 0 bases, and 3 bases lay between the germline ends. The CDR3, as DNA: TGCAGCGTCCACTCTGGAAACACCATATATTTT. Its protein product is CSVHSGNTIYF.

The rearrangement joins TRBV29-1 to TRBJ1-1, with a weak D call TRBD1 (6 bases). Germline V gene sequence: CDR1 SQVTM, CDR2 ANQGSEA. The CDR3 sequence is 13 residues long. V shed 3 bases and J shed 5 bases, with 13 bases lying between them. The CDR3 protein is CSVEVRGRTEAFF. The CDR3 bases are TGCAGCGTTGAGGTCAGGGGCAGGACTGAAGCTTTCTTT.

The chain is built from TRBV5-6 and TRBJ2-3; weak D call: TRBD2 (6 bases). V shed 2 bases and J shed 5 bases, with 12 bases lying between them. Looked up from germline, CDR1 is SGHDT and CDR2 is YYEEEE. This CDR3 has 14 amino acids. Written as DNA, the CDR3 is TGTGCCAGCAGCTTTTCTACGGGGGAAGATACGCAGTATTTT. This translates into CASSFSTGEDTQYF.

A few counts support this clone. The J gene is TRBJ2-2, the V gene TRBV7-8, with 8 bases aligning to TRBD2. V lost 9 bases and J lost 4; bases outside the gene matches: 1. CDR3 length: 12 residues. The germline V gene encodes CDR1 SGHVS and CDR2 FQNEAQ. The CDR3 DNA sequence: TGTGCCAGTGCGGGAGGCACCGGGGAGCTGTTTTTT. This gives the protein CASAGGTGELFF.

This clone was counted only a few times. The V call is TRBV5-6, the J call TRBJ2-1; 9 bases agree with TRBD1. In germline, CDR1 is SGHDT, CDR2 YYEEEE. The V gene end was trimmed by 2 bases and the J gene end by 7 bases; junction bases not matched to a gene: 1. The CDR3 is 13 residues long. The CDR3 spells CASSFGTGNEQFF. CDR3 DNA sequence: TGTGCCAGCAGCTTCGGGACAGGGAATGAGCAGTTCTTC.

This clone showed up just a few times. This rearrangement joins TRBV4-3 to TRBJ1-2; the D gene is possibly TRBD1 (5 bases). V was shortened by 0 bases and J by 7 bases, with 18 bases between the two germline ends. The CDR3 is 16 residues long. CDR1 and CDR2 from the germline V gene are LGHNA and YSLEER. The CDR3 loop is CASSQDRVRGRGGYTF. CDR3 DNA sequence: TGCGCCAGCAGCCAAGATCGGGTGAGGGGCCGAGGTGGCTACACCTTC.

The CDR3 sequence: CASSYASEGTIRDTQYF. CDR3 bases: TGTGCCAGCAGTTACGCATCAGAAGGGACAATTCGAGATACGCAGTATTTT. The chain has TRBV6-4 and TRBJ2-3, with a weak D call TRBD1 (6 bases). Trimming pared 5 bases from V and 5 bases from J, leaving 23 bases between. The CDR3 loop spans 17 amino acids. Germline V lookup: CDR1 MRHNA, CDR2 SNTAGT.

The table lists this clone with a few counts. The rearrangement links TRBV23-1 to TRBJ1-6; no firm D call. TRBV23-1 carries the ORF label, with uncertain function. Trimming took off 4 bases at V and 7 bases at J, with 8 bases between the two ends. This CDR3 has 13 amino acids. This CDR3 reads CASSRSDNSPLHF. The CDR3 DNA is TGCGCCAGCAGTCGGTCGGACAATTCACCCCTCCACTTT.

This chain links TRBV29-1 with TRBJ2-3, with D perhaps matching TRBD2 (6 bases). CDR1 SQVTM and CDR2 ANQGSEA come from the germline V gene. The V gene lost 4 bases and the J gene lost 2 bases, with 16 bases spanning the gap. The CDR3 covers 15 residues. The CDR3 DNA sequence: TGCAGCGTTGTGGGGACTCCCACTGCCACAGATACGCAGTATTTT. Translation: CSVVGTPTATDTQYF.

This sequence joins TRBV5-6 and TRBJ1-1; TRBD1 matches at 9 bases. Losses at the gene ends were 7 bases for V and 5 bases for J; bases not matched to a gene: 9. The CDR3 runs to 14 residues. In germline, CDR1 is SGHDT, CDR2 YYEEEE. The CDR3 DNA follows: TGTGCCAGCGGATCCGGGACAGGGATAACTGAAGCTTTCTTT. It yields the protein CASGSGTGITEAFF.

The chain links TRBV14 to TRBJ1-2; the match to TRBD1 covers 7 bases. The CDR3 contains 13 residues. The trim removed 7 bases at V and 2 bases at J, leaving 4 bases unmatched. CDR1 and CDR2 (germline): SGHDN, FVKESK. The CDR3 DNA reads as TGTGCCAGCAAGCCAGGGGGAAACTATGGCTACACCTTC. Its protein product is CASKPGGNYGYTF.

V and J are TRBV7-9 and TRBJ2-6; D might be TRBD2 (5 bases). The CDR3 consists of 16 residues. Looked up from germline, CDR1 is SEHNR and CDR2 is FQNEAQ (reference sequence). Trimming left V 6 bases short and J 3 bases short, with 15 bases between. The CDR3 is CASRPAEGYGANVLTF. The CDR3 nucleotides read TGTGCCAGCAGGCCGGCAGAGGGCTATGGGGCCAACGTCCTGACTTTC.

V and J are TRBV23-1 and TRBJ2-1, with no clear D. TRBV23-1 is an ORF, and what it does is uncertain. The CDR3 is made up of 15 amino acids. The V end lost 8 bases, the J end lost 3 bases, and 17 bases lay between the germline ends. CDR3 amino acids: CASAPCGDSYNEQFF. In DNA, the CDR3 is TGCGCCAGCGCCCCGTGTGGAGATAGCTACAATGAGCAGTTCTTC.

The CDR3: CASSFLILSGYTF. The CDR3 DNA reads TGCGCCAGCAGCTTTCTAATCCTGAGTGGCTACACCTTC. The rearrangement uses TRBV5-1 and TRBJ1-2, with unresolved D. Trimming stripped 2 bases from V and 7 bases from J, with 12 bases between. Germline CDR1 is SGHRS and CDR2 is YFSETQ. The CDR3 totals 13 residues.

This chain joins TRBV27 and TRBJ1-2; the match to TRBD1 covers 10 bases. V was pared by 6 bases and J by 2 bases, with 3 bases of the junction left unmatched. The CDR3 sequence is 14 residues long. Per germline, CDR1 MNHEY and CDR2 SMNVEV (reference sequence). In DNA form, the CDR3 reads TGTGCCAGCAGCCCGACAGGGGGCAACTATGGCTACACCTTC. Translation: CASSPTGGNYGYTF.

The rearrangement uses TRBV7-6 and TRBJ1-1; TRBD1 might be the D (6 bases). The CDR3 contains 17 residues. The V gene's germline CDR1 is SGHVS and CDR2 FNYEAQ. V lost 1 base, J lost 1 base, and 16 bases lay in between. The CDR3 region has the DNA TGTGCCAGCAGCTTAGGAAAGGGGGACCTCACGAACACTGAAGCTTTCTTT. It encodes CASSLGKGDLTNTEAFF.

The CDR3 DNA reads as TGTGCCAGCAGCGTAGGTAAGGGGTCCTATGAAGCTTTCTTT. Translating gives CASSVGKGSYEAFF. The chain couples TRBV9 to TRBJ1-1, with D perhaps TRBD1 (5 bases). Between the trimmed V and J ends, which lost 0 bases and 7 bases, there was a span of 13 bases. CDR3 size: 14 residues. Germline V lookup: CDR1 SGDLS, CDR2 YYNGEE.

The chain joins TRBV27 to TRBJ2-1, with D possibly being TRBD2 (6 bases). Between the trimmed V and J ends, which lost 4 bases and 4 bases, there was a span of 14 bases. Germline CDR1 MNHEY, CDR2 SMNVEV (reference sequence). The CDR3 sequence is 15 residues long. The CDR3 DNA follows: TGTGCCAGCAGTTCAGTATGGGGGGTTTACAATGAGCAGTTCTTC. Amino acid sequence: CASSSVWGVYNEQFF.

The rearrangement joins TRBV5-1 to TRBJ2-7, with a possible D match to TRBD1 (6 bases). Germline V lookup: CDR1 SGHRS, CDR2 YFSETQ. Trimming left V 0 bases short and J 5 bases short, with 24 bases between. The CDR3 has 18 residues. The CDR3 DNA is TGCGCCAGCAGCTTGGCCGAATTTCTAAGGGGGTATGGCGACGAGCAGTACTTC. It translates to CASSLAEFLRGYGDEQYF.

V is TRBV11-2 and J is TRBJ2-5, with D maybe TRBD2 (5 bases). Trimming took 5 bases from V and 5 from J, leaving 27 bases between them. Germline V gives CDR1 SGHAT, CDR2 FQNNGV. The CDR3 contains 18 residues. CDR3 region: CASSPRGVGRQVLETQYF. The DNA for the CDR3 is TGTGCCAGCAGCCCCCGGGGAGTCGGCAGGCAAGTACTGGAGACCCAGTACTTC.